The 25 T cell receptor beta chains below all came from one sample that was sequenced in a study of T cells in Graves' hyperthyroidism and ophthalmopathy. Amplification of TCR beta CDR3 regions used RNA as the template. An initial round of RT-PCR targeting the TCR CDR3 relied on the HTBI primer set. TCRdb re-called the multiplex PCR reads with MiXCR, one entry per CDR3 protein. This sample has roughly 700,000 distinct CDR3 sequences, with around 15% found just once. Material: blood. These receptors all come from a woman aged 18-30 years with Graves' hyperthyroidism.

In its sample, this clonotype was seen once. The chain joins TRBV29-1 to TRBJ2-1; no reliable D call. Looked up from germline, CDR1 is SQVTM and CDR2 is ANQGSEA. The CDR3 contains 11 residues. V was cut by 4 bases and J by 5 bases, with 6 bases left in between. The CDR3 region is CSVGFHNEQFF. CDR3 nucleotides: TGCAGCGTTGGCTTCCACAATGAGCAGTTCTTC.

This clonotype was detected many times. The genes are TRBV28 and TRBJ2-7; TRBD1 aligns across 10 bases. The CDR3 loop spans 16 amino acids. With V trimmed by 3 bases and J by 1 base, 6 bases remained unmatched. The germline V gene has CDR1 MDHEN and CDR2 SYDVKM. The CDR3: CASSFVDRGISYEQYF. In DNA, the CDR3 is TGTGCCAGCAGTTTTGTGGACAGGGGGATTTCCTACGAGCAGTACTTC.

This clonotype was recorded at least ten times. This chain uses TRBV28 with TRBJ1-1; TRBD1 aligns across 9 bases. Germline CDR1 MDHEN, CDR2 SYDVKM. Trimming took 6 bases from V and 2 from J; bases not matched to a gene: 7. CDR3 size: 15 residues. CDR3 in amino acids: CASRITTGGNTEAFF. The CDR3 nucleotides read TGTGCCAGCAGAATCACAACAGGGGGCAACACTGAAGCTTTCTTT.

This clonotype turned up a few times. The J gene is TRBJ1-2, the V gene TRBV4-3, with 11 bases fitting TRBD1. The CDR3 consists of 16 residues. Looked up from germline, CDR1 is LGHNA and CDR2 is YSLEER. With V trimmed by 1 base and J by 4 bases, 5 bases remained unmatched. CDR3: CASSQGAGQGVYGYTF. CDR3 bases: TGCGCCAGCAGCCAAGGAGCGGGACAGGGGGTCTATGGCTACACCTTC.

This clonotype was observed at least ten times. This chain uses TRBV7-9 with TRBJ2-7; 11 bases are shared with TRBD1. Per the germline V gene, CDR1 is SEHNR and CDR2 is FQNEAQ (reference sequence). V trimming: 5 bases; J trimming: 9 bases; junction bases outside the gene matches: 15. The CDR3 length is 16 residues. In DNA form, the CDR3 reads TGTGCCAGCAGCACAACCGCCGGGACAGGGGGTGGGGGGCAGTACTTC. It is translated as CASSTTAGTGGGGQYF.

This clonotype has ten or more counts. V usage is TRBV6-1 and J usage is TRBJ2-7, with 10 bases identical to TRBD1. V was clipped by 6 bases and J by 3 bases; unmatched bases: 5. Germline V gene data show CDR1 as MNHNS and CDR2 as SASEGT. This CDR3 is built from 14 residues. The CDR3 DNA follows: TGTGCCAGCAGCCACGGGACAGGGGACTACGAGCAGTACTTC. It encodes CASSHGTGDYEQYF.

As DNA, the CDR3 is TGTGCCAGCAGTGAAAGAGAAGGACAGGGGCTCTACGAGCAGTACTTC. The encoded protein is CASSEREGQGLYEQYF. The chain links TRBV6-1 to TRBJ2-7; TRBD1 matches 9 bases. The V and J ends lost 2 bases and 3 bases, in that order; junction bases with no gene match: 8. This CDR3 has 16 residues. Germline CDR1 and CDR2: MNHNS and SASEGT.

This clonotype has ten or more counts. V is TRBV4-1 and J is TRBJ1-6; D may be TRBD1 (5 bases). CDR1 is MGHRA, CDR2 YSYEKL, per germline. Between the trimmed V and J ends, which lost 1 base and 7 bases, there was a span of 11 bases. This CDR3 has 15 residues. The DNA for the CDR3 is TGCGCCAGCAGCCAAGGGAGGACATGGAATTCACCCCTCCACTTT. Translated: CASSQGRTWNSPLHF.

A few counts support this clonotype. The CDR3, as DNA: TGCAGTGCTGCAGAGGCAGGGCCGAACACTGAAGCTTTCTTT. Residues: CSAAEAGPNTEAFF. The genes are TRBV20-1 and TRBJ1-1; the D gene is possibly TRBD1 (5 bases). Trimming took 5 bases from V and 1 from J, leaving 14 bases between them. Looked up from germline, CDR1 is DFQATT and CDR2 is SNEGSKA (reference sequence). The CDR3 loop spans 14 amino acids.

The chain couples TRBV12-3 or TRBV12-4 to TRBJ1-5; D is undetermined. The germline V and J ends were trimmed by 5 bases and 3 bases, with 8 bases remaining between them. This CDR3 has 13 residues. The CDR3 here is CASSLLTNQPQHF. The CDR3 nucleotides read TGTGCCAGCAGTCTCTTGACCAATCAGCCCCAGCATTTT.

This clonotype was seen a few times. The chain joins TRBV27 to TRBJ2-7, with 14 bases identical to TRBD2. The J segment lost 3 bases and the V segment lost 8 bases, leaving 15 bases of the junction unmatched. Germline V lookup: CDR1 MNHEY, CDR2 SMNVEV (reference sequence). The length of the CDR3 is 18 residues. The CDR3 sequence is CASGPSTSGRVAYYEQYF. The CDR3 bases are TGTGCCAGCGGCCCCTCGACTAGCGGGAGGGTTGCCTACTACGAGCAGTACTTC.

This clonotype came up a few times. This chain uses TRBV19 with TRBJ1-5; the D gene is possibly TRBD1 (6 bases). This CDR3 is 13 amino acids long. CDR1 LNHDA and CDR2 SQIVND come from the germline V gene (reference sequence). Trimming removed 6 bases from V and 9 bases from J, with 15 bases in between. The CDR3 loop is CASRQMTGMPQHF. CDR3 bases: TGTGCCAGTAGGCAGATGACAGGCATGCCCCAGCATTTT.

This clonotype showed up many times. The chain couples TRBV20-1 to TRBJ2-3, with 10 bases that match TRBD2. Trimming removed 4 bases from V and 2 bases from J; junction bases left unmatched: 3. The CDR3 has 14 amino acids. Germline CDR1 is DFQATT and CDR2 is SNEGSKA (reference sequence). CDR3 in amino acids: CSAIAGGTTDTQYF. CDR3 sequence (DNA): TGCAGTGCTATAGCGGGAGGAACCACAGATACGCAGTATTTT.

V gene TRBV20-1 combines with J gene TRBJ2-7, with D unresolved. There are 14 residues in the CDR3. The ends were cut back, 1 base at V and 0 bases at J, with 10 bases in the middle. CDR1 and CDR2 from the germline V gene are DFQATT and SNEGSKA (reference sequence). The CDR3 is CSARVDRNSYEQYF. CDR3 in DNA: TGCAGTGCTAGAGTAGACCGTAACTCCTACGAGCAGTACTTC.

This clonotype was counted only a few times. The gene calls are TRBV4-3 and TRBJ2-1, with D unclear. Germline CDR1 and CDR2: LGHNA and YSLEER. V gave up 0 bases and J gave up 5 bases, with 8 bases separating them. This CDR3 is built from 14 residues. CDR3 amino acids: CASSQEGRDNEQFF. The CDR3 region has the DNA TGCGCCAGCAGCCAAGAGGGCCGGGACAATGAGCAGTTCTTC.

This clonotype came up many times. The chain employs TRBV11-2 and TRBJ2-7, with a possible D match to TRBD1 (5 bases). V dropped 1 base and J dropped 6 bases, with 16 bases sitting between them. The CDR3 extends over 15 amino acids. CDR1 and CDR2 from the germline V gene are SGHAT and FQNNGV. The CDR3 sequence is CASSLGTGPQAEQYF. CDR3 DNA: TGTGCCAGCAGCTTAGGTACAGGTCCACAGGCCGAGCAGTACTTC.

This chain uses TRBV4-1 with TRBJ1-5; D is unresolved. There are 17 residues in the CDR3. Germline-derived CDR1 and CDR2 are MGHRA and YSYEKL. V was pared by 1 base and J by 4 bases, with 17 bases between. CDR3 nucleotides: TGCGCCAGCAGCCAAGGGTTCCGGCGGGGTCGGAATCAGCCCCAGCATTTT. This sequence encodes CASSQGFRRGRNQPQHF.

This chain uses TRBV9 with TRBJ2-6, with D tentatively TRBD2 (6 bases). This CDR3 region has 13 residues. V lost 4 bases to trimming and J lost 11 bases, with 13 bases between them. The germline V gene encodes CDR1 SGDLS and CDR2 YYNGEE. CDR3 sequence: CASSPGTEDVLTF. CDR3 bases: TGTGCCAGCAGCCCCGGGACTGAAGACGTCCTGACTTTC.

This clonotype was detected many times. J is TRBJ2-5 and V is TRBV18; possible D gene TRBD2, 5 bases. There are 14 residues in the CDR3. Per the germline V gene, CDR1 is KGHSH and CDR2 is LQKENI. Trimming pared 0 bases from V and 5 bases from J, leaving 10 bases between. DNA for the CDR3: TGTGCCAGCTCACCACCGATCCGAGGGGAGACCCAGTACTTC. It is translated as CASSPPIRGETQYF.

This clonotype was recorded many times. The chain recombines TRBV11-2 with TRBJ2-5, with no clear D. The ends were cut back, 4 bases at V and 0 bases at J, with 18 bases in the middle. This CDR3 is 17 amino acids long. CDR1 is SGHAT, CDR2 FQNNGV, per germline. The CDR3: CASSSPTEWPHQETQYF. The CDR3 nucleotides are TGTGCCAGCAGCTCACCTACGGAGTGGCCGCACCAAGAGACCCAGTACTTC.

The table lists this clonotype with many counts. This chain joins TRBV20-1 and TRBJ2-1; TRBD1 agrees at 11 bases. The V gene end was trimmed by 6 bases and the J gene end by 3 bases; junction bases not matched to a gene: 7. Germline-derived CDR1 and CDR2 are DFQATT and SNEGSKA (reference sequence). The CDR3 is made up of 15 amino acids. CDR3 amino acids: CSASSGTGGYNEQFF. The CDR3 DNA reads as TGCAGTGCCAGCTCCGGGACAGGGGGCTACAATGAGCAGTTCTTC.

The rearrangement links TRBV20-1 to TRBJ2-1, with D unresolved. Trimming removed 1 base from V and 2 bases from J, with 12 bases in between. Germline V gene sequence: CDR1 DFQATT, CDR2 SNEGSKA (reference sequence). CDR3 length: 15 residues. The CDR3, as DNA: TGCAGTGCTAGAGCCCCGGCTAACCCCTACAATGAGCAGTTCTTC. This gives the protein CSARAPANPYNEQFF.

This clonotype was recorded a few times. This chain connects TRBV5-1 to TRBJ1-6; 7 positions agree with TRBD1. The length of the CDR3 is 18 residues. Germline V gene sequence: CDR1 SGHRS, CDR2 YFSETQ. The trim removed 2 bases at V and 6 bases at J, leaving 14 bases unmatched. CDR3 sequence (DNA): TGCGCCAGCAGCTTAACAGGGGACCTCGACGTCCCTAATTCACCCCTCCACTTT. Amino acid sequence: CASSLTGDLDVPNSPLHF.

This clonotype was observed at least ten times. This chain links TRBV12-3 or TRBV12-4 with TRBJ2-1, with 10 bases matching TRBD2. CDR3 length: 15 amino acids. V shed 5 bases and J 6 bases; nucleotides not matched to a gene: 7. The DNA for the CDR3 is TGTGCCAGCAGTCTCGGACTAGCGGCCTCCAATGAGCAGTTCTTC. Translated, it gives CASSLGLAASNEQFF.

This clonotype was counted only a few times. V is TRBV30 and J is TRBJ2-1, with D possibly being TRBD1 or TRBD2 (5 bases each). V dropped 4 bases and J dropped 2 bases, with 15 bases sitting between them. Germline CDR1 is GTSNPN and CDR2 is SVGIG (reference sequence). This CDR3 has 15 residues. CDR3 bases: TGTGCCTGGAACTTAAAGGGGACCCCCTACAATGAGCAGTTCTTC. It yields the protein CAWNLKGTPYNEQFF.